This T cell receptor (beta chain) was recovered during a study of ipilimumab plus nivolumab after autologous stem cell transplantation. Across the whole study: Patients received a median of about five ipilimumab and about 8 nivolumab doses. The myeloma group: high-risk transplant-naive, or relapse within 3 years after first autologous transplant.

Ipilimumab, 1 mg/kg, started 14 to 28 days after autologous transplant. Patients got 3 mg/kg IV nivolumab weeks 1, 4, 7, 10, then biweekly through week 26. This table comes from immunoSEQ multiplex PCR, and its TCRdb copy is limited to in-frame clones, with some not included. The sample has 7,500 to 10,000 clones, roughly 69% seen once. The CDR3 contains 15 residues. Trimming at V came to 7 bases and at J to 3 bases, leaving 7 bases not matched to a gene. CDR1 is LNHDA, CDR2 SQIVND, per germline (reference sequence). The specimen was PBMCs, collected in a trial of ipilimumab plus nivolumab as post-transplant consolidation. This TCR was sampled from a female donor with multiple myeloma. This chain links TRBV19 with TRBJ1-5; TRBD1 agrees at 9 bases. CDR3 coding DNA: TGTGCCAGTAATTACGGACAGGGGAACAATCAGCCCCAGCATTTT. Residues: CASNYGQGNNQPQHF.